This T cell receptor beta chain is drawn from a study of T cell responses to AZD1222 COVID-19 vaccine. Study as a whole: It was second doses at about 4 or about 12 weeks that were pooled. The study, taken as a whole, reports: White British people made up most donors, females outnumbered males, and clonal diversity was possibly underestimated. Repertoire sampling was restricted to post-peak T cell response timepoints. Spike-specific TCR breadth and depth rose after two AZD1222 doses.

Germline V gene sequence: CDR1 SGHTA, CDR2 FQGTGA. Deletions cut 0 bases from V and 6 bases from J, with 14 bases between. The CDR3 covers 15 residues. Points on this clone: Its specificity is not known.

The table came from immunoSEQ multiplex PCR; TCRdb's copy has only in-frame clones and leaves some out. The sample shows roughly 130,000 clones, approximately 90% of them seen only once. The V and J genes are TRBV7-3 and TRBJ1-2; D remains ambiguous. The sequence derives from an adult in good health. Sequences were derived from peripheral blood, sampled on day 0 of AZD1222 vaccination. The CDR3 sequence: CASSLTGSSSHGYTF. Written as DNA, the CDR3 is TGTGCCAGCAGCTTAACGGGCAGCTCGTCCCATGGCTACACCTTC.